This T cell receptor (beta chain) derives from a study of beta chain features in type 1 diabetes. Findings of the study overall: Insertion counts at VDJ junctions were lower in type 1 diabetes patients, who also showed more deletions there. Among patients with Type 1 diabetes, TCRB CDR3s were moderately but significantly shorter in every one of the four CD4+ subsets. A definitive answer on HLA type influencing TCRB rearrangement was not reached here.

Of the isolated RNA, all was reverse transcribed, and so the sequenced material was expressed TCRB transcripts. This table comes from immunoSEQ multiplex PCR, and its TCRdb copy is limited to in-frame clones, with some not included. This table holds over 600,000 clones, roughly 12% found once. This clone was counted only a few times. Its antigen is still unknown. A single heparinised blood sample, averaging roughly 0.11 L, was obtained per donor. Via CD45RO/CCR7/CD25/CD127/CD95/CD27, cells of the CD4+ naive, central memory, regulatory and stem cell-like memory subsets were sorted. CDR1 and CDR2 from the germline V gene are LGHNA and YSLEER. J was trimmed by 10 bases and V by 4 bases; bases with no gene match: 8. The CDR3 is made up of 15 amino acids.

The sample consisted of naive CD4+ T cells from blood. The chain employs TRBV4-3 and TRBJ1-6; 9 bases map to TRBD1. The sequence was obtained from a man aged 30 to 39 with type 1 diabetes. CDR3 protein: CASSPGQGLNSPLHF. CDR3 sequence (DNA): TGCGCCAGCAGCCCCGGACAGGGGTTAAACTCACCCCTCCACTTT.